The source of this TCR beta chain is a study of blood T cell repertoires in COVID-19. Background on the study: Some COVID-19 samples were acute and others convalescent; all came from the United States, Italy and Spain. PBMCs, B-cell-depleted T cells, or T cells were the source of the cDNA or gDNA that made up the material.

In the original processing: The authors estimated nucleated cell counts from reference gene primer amplification. Method: immunoSEQ multiplex PCR; TCRdb's copy keeps in-frame clones and lacks some. The V and J calls and clone size come from that table; D and trimming were worked out from the DNA. In the table there are fewer than 300,000 clones, 82% of which are singletons. This clone has just one count. This CDR3 comprises 17 residues. Between the trimmed V and J ends, which lost 1 base and 5 bases, there was a span of 22 bases. Germline assignment: CDR1 SGHNT and CDR2 YYREEE (reference sequence). This receptor was identified in a woman aged 18-35 years with acute or convalescent COVID-19. The sequencing input was peripheral blood. The chain links TRBV5-4 to TRBJ2-7; D perhaps matches TRBD2 (6 bases). Written as DNA, the CDR3 is TGTGCCAGCAGCTTGTCCCTGGGGGAGGAGTTTCGCCACGAGCAGTACTTC. It codes for CASSLSLGEEFRHEQYF.